The 9 T cell receptor beta chains below come from one sample, sequenced in a study of T cell changes during pregnancy in multiple sclerosis. Measured with immunoSEQ multiplex PCR; TCRdb has only the in-frame clones, and not every one. The sample comprises around 56,000 clones, approximately 90% of which are singletons, and about 2.9% rests with the top ten. The sequenced sample was peripheral blood, obtained in the third trimester of pregnancy. Receptors originate from a female donor in good health, enrolled as a control in a pregnancy study.

This CDR3 is CASRPRTGTTEAFF. The CDR3 bases are TGTGCCAGCAGACCCCGGACAGGGACTACTGAAGCTTTCTTT. The chain is built from TRBV25-1 and TRBJ1-1, with 8 bases aligning to TRBD1. J was trimmed by 5 bases and V by 6 bases; bases with no gene match: 8. CDR1 is MGHDK and CDR2 is SYGVNS in the germline V gene. CDR3 size: 14 residues.

The chain combines TRBV7-9 with TRBJ2-6, with D hard to call. Per germline, CDR1 SEHNR and CDR2 FQNEAQ (reference sequence). With 6 bases removed from V and 2 bases from J, the gap between germline ends came to 20 bases. The CDR3 sequence is 18 residues long. The CDR3 DNA is TGTGCCAGCAGGGGTGCTGGGCCTTCTGGTACTGGGGCCAACGTCCTGACTTTC. This gives the protein CASRGAGPSGTGANVLTF.

The chain combines TRBV29-1 with TRBJ1-2, with a weak D call TRBD1 (6 bases). The germline CDR1 and CDR2 sequences are SQVTM and ANQGSEA. V was clipped by 6 bases and J by 4 bases, with 15 bases between them. The length of the CDR3 is 13 residues. This chain's CDR3 is CSVYTGIGYGYTF. The CDR3 nucleotides read TGCAGCGTATATACAGGGATCGGCTATGGCTACACCTTC.

This clone was found a few times. The chain joins TRBV7-2 to TRBJ2-7, with TRBD2 matching 9 bases. There are 15 residues in the CDR3. J lost 3 bases, V lost 1 base, and 4 bases had no gene match. The germline CDR1 and CDR2 sequences are SGHTA and FQGNSA. CDR3 residues: CASSLVAGEHYEQYF. Here the CDR3 DNA reads TGTGCCAGCAGCTTAGTAGCGGGGGAACACTACGAGCAGTACTTC. Together with reference TRBV7-2 and TRBJ2-7, the CDR3 gives the full variable domain: GAGVSQSPSNKVTEKGKDVELRCDPISGHTALYWYRQSLGQGLEFLIYFQGNSAPDKSGLPSDRFSAERTGGSVSTLTIQRTQQEDSAVYLCASSLVAGEHYEQYFGPGTRLTVT.

This chain uses TRBV19 with TRBJ2-5; the D gene is possibly TRBD2 (5 bases). Trimming shortened V by 4 bases and J by 3 bases, and 9 bases separated the two germline ends. This CDR3 spans 13 amino acids. CDR1 and CDR2 from the germline V gene are LNHDA and SQIVND (reference sequence). The chain's CDR3 is CASSSLAKETQYF. The CDR3 DNA follows: TGTGCCAGTAGTAGCCTAGCCAAAGAGACCCAGTACTTC. The whole variable domain, filled in from reference TRBV19 and TRBJ2-5, reads DGGITQSPKYLFRKEGQNVTLSCEQNLNHDAMYWYRQDPGQGLRLIYYSQIVNDFQKGDIAEGYSVSREKKESFPLTVTSAQKNPTAFYLCASSSLAKETQYFGPGTRLLVL.

This chain joins TRBV18 and TRBJ1-1; no definite D call. Germline V gene lookup returns CDR1 KGHSH and CDR2 LQKENI. This CDR3 spans 14 amino acids. Trimming left V 2 bases short and J 1 base short, with 8 bases between. CDR3 DNA: TGTGCCAGCTCACCAATGAGCGGGAACACTGAAGCTTTCTTT. Its translation is CASSPMSGNTEAFF.

The CDR3, as DNA: TGCAGCGTGGACGGAGGGACAGATACGCAGTATTTT. Protein: CSVDGGTDTQYF. The V call is TRBV29-1, the J call TRBJ2-3, with D perhaps TRBD2 (6 bases). Trimming pared 6 bases from V and 3 bases from J, leaving 10 bases between. The CDR3 is 12 residues long. CDR1 is SQVTM, CDR2 ANQGSEA, per germline.

V usage is TRBV7-6 and J usage is TRBJ2-7, with a weak D call TRBD2 (5 bases). The ends were cut back, 4 bases at V and 1 base at J, with 8 bases in the middle. The CDR3 contains 13 residues. The germline CDR1 and CDR2 sequences are SGHVS and FNYEAQ. This CDR3 reads CASSSGLSYEQYF. The CDR3 DNA reads TGTGCCAGCAGCTCGGGGTTATCCTACGAGCAGTACTTC. Using reference TRBV7-6 and TRBJ2-7 for the parts outside the CDR3, the full variable domain is GAGVSQSPRYKVTKRGQDVALRCDPISGHVSLYWYRQALGQGPEFLTYFNYEAQQDKSGLPNDRFSAERPEGSISTLTIQRTEQRDSAMYRCASSSGLSYEQYFGPGTRLTVT.

V usage is TRBV10-1 and J usage is TRBJ2-1, with 8 bases aligning to TRBD2. The CDR3 has 18 amino acids. Germline loops: CDR1 WNHNN, CDR2 SYGVQD (reference sequence). Trimming removed 3 bases from V and 0 bases from J; junction bases left unmatched: 10. CDR3 sequence (DNA): TGCGCCAGCAGTGATCGGGGGGGACCCTCAAGCTCCTACAATGAGCAGTTCTTC. The encoded protein is CASSDRGGPSSSYNEQFF.